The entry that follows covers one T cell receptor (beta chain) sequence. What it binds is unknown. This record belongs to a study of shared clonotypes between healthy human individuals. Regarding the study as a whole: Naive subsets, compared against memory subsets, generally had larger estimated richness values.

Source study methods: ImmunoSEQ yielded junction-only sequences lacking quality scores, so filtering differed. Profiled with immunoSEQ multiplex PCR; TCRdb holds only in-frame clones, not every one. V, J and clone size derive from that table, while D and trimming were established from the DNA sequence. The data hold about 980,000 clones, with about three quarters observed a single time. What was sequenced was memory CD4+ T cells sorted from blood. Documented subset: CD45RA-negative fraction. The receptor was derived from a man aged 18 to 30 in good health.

This CDR3 is CASSSRTGRVETQYF. DNA for the CDR3: TGTGCCAGCAGCTCGAGGACAGGGCGGGTAGAGACCCAGTACTTC. The chain has TRBV7-8 and TRBJ2-5; TRBD1 agrees at 8 bases. Trimming took 4 bases from V and 4 from J; bases not matched to a gene: 8. CDR1 is SGHVS and CDR2 is FQNEAQ in the germline V gene. The CDR3 loop spans 15 amino acids.